The 3 T cell receptor beta chains below were found in one sample sequenced in a study of CD8+ T cells in alopecia areata. Cells from pooled cutaneous lymph nodes were sorted by CD4, CD8alpha, NKG2D, NKG2ACE and other markers. Sequencing used cDNA as its template, made by extracting RNA and reverse transcribing it. Clones were sequenced by immunoSEQ multiplex PCR, and TCRdb holds only the in-frame ones, with some missing. In total the sample includes around 300,000 clones, none of them seen once. Sequences were obtained from CD4+ T cells sorted from a lymph node. The receptors were gathered from a C3H/HeJ mouse with alopecia areata. The MHC haplotype recorded for the strain is H2-k.

This clone was detected only a few times. Germline and genes: mouse. The CDR3 end falls 4 residues outside the read, so it is completed with the germline J gene. The rearrangement links TRBV12-1 to TRBJ2-7; D not resolved. The CDR3 has 12 residues. Germline CDR1 is SGHSN and CDR2 is HYEKVE. Trimming removed 0 bases at V and 3 bases at J, with 5 bases between. CDR3 sequence: CASSLQIYEQYF. CDR3 bases read: TGTGCCAGCTCTCTCCAAATCTAT.

In this sample, this clone turned up a few times. Genes and germline come from the mouse. Read data end 4 residues before the CDR3 end; the end is taken from the germline J gene. V usage is TRBV19 and J usage is TRBJ1-2; the D is unclear. This CDR3 is built from 13 residues. Germline-derived CDR1 and CDR2 are FNHDT and SITEND (reference sequence). V lost 4 bases and J 0 bases, leaving 7 bases between the germline ends. CDR3 loop: CASSPQANSDYTF. The sequenced CDR3 bases are TGTGCCAGCAGTCCACAAGCAAACTCC.

This clone has just a few counts. Gene names and germline refer to mouse. The read ends 4 residues before the CDR3 terminus; that terminus is restored from the germline J gene. The rearrangement links TRBV13-1 to TRBJ2-2; D may be TRBD2 (6 bases). Germline CDR1 and CDR2: NSHNY and SYGAGN. V shed 5 bases and J shed 0 bases, with 11 bases lying between them. The CDR3 has 15 amino acids. The CDR3 spells CASRRDLSNTGQLYF. CDR3 DNA, as far as it was read: TGTGCCAGCAGGAGGGACTTATCAAACACCGGG.